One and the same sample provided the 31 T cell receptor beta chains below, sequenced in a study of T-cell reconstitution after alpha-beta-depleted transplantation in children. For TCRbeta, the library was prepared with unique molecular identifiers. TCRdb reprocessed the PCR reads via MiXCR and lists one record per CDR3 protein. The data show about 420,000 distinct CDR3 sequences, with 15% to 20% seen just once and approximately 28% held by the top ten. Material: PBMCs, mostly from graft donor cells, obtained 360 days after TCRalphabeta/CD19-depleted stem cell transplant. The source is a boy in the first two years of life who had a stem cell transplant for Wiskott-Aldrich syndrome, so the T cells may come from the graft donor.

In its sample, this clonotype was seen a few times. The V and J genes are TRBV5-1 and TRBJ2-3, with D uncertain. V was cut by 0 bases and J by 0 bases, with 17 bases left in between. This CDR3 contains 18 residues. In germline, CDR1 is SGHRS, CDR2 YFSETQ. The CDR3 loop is CASSLGFNHRTSTDTQYF. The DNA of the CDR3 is TGCGCCAGCAGCTTGGGATTCAACCACCGGACCAGCACAGATACGCAGTATTTT.

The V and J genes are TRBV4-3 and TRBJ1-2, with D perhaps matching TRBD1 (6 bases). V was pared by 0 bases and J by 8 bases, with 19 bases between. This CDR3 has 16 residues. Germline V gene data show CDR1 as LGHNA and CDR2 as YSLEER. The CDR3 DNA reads TGCGCCAGCAGCCAAGATAAGGGGGGACGCAGAGCCGGCTACACCTTC. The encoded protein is CASSQDKGGRRAGYTF.

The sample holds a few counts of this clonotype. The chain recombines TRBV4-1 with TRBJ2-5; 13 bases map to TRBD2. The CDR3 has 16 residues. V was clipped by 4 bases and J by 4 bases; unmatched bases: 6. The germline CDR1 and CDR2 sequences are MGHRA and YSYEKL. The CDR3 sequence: CASSRRTSGGGETQYF. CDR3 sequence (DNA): TGCGCCAGCAGCCGAAGGACTAGCGGGGGAGGAGAGACCCAGTACTTC.

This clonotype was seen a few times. DNA for the CDR3: TGCAGTGCTAGGCTGCCAGGGACCCTCTACGAGCAGTACTTC. Translating gives CSARLPGTLYEQYF. This sequence joins TRBV20-1 and TRBJ2-7, with D perhaps matching TRBD1 or TRBD2 (5 bases each). Trimming pared 3 bases from V and 3 bases from J, leaving 15 bases between. The CDR3 length is 14 residues. CDR1 DFQATT and CDR2 SNEGSKA come from the germline V gene (reference sequence).

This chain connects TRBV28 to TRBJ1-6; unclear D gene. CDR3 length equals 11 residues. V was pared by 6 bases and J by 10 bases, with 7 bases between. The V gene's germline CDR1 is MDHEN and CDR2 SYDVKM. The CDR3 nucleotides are TGTGCCAGCAGGGGTGCCTCACCCCTCCACTTT. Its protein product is CASRGASPLHF. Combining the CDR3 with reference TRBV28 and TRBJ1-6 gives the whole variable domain DVKVTQSSRYLVKRTGEKVFLECVQDMDHENMFWYRQDPGLGLRLIYFSYDVKMKEKGDIPEGYSVSREKKERFSLILESASTNQTSMYLCASRGASPLHFGNGTRLTVT.

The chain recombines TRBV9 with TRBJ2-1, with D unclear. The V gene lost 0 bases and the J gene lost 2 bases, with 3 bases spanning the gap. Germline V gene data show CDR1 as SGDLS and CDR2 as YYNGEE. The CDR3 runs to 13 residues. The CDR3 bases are TGTGCCAGCAGCGTAGGGACCTACAATGAGCAGTTCTTC. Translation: CASSVGTYNEQFF.

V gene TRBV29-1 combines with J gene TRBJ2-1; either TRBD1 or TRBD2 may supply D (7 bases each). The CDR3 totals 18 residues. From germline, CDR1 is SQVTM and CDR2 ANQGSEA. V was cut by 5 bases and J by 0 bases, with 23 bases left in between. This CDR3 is CSVPGWWEGTVSYNEQFF. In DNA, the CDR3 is TGCAGCGTTCCGGGATGGTGGGAGGGGACAGTCTCCTACAATGAGCAGTTCTTC.

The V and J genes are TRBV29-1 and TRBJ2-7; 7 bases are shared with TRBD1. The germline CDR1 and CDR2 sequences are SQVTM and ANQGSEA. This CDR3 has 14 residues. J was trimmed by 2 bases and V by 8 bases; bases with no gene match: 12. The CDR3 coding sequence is TGCAGCATTCGTTTCCGGGACAGTGCCTACGAGCAGTACTTC. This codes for CSIRFRDSAYEQYF.

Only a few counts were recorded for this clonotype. As DNA, the CDR3 is TGCAGTGCTAGCACCTTTGTCACTGAAGCTTTCTTT. Its translation: CSASTFVTEAFF. The chain is built from TRBV20-1 and TRBJ1-1; D call uncertain. The CDR3 contains 12 residues. Germline CDR1 reads DFQATT; CDR2 reads SNEGSKA (reference sequence). With 3 bases removed from V and 4 bases from J, the gap between germline ends came to 9 bases.

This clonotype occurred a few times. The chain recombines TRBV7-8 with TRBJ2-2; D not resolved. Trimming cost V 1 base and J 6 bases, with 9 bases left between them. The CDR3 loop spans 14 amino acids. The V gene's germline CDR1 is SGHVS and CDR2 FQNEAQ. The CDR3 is CASSLGPVAGELFF. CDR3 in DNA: TGTGCCAGCAGCTTAGGACCGGTTGCCGGGGAGCTGTTTTTT.

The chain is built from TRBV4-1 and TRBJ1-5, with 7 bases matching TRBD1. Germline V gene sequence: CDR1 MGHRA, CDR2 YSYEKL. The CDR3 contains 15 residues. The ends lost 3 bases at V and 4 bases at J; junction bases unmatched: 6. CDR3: CASSHADRVNQPQHF. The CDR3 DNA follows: TGCGCCAGCAGCCATGCTGACAGGGTAAATCAGCCCCAGCATTTT.

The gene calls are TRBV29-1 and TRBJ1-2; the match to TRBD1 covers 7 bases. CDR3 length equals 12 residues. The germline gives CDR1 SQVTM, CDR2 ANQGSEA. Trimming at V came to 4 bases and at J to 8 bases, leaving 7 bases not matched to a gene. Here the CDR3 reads CSVGRTGAGYTF. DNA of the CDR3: TGCAGCGTTGGCCGGACAGGTGCCGGCTACACCTTC.

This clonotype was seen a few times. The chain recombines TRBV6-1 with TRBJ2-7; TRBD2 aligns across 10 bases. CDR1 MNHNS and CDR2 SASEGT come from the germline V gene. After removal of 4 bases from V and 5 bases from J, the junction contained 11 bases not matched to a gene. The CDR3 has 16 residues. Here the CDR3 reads CASSGLLAGEVDEQYF. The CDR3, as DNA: TGTGCCAGCAGTGGGTTGCTAGCGGGAGAAGTTGACGAGCAGTACTTC.

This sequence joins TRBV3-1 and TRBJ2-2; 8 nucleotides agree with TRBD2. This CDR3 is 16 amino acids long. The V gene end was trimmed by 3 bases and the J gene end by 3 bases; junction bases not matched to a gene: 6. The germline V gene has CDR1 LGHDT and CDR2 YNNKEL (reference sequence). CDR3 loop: CASSHRGGTHTGELFF. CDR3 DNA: TGTGCCAGCAGCCATCGGGGGGGGACCCACACCGGGGAGCTGTTTTTT.

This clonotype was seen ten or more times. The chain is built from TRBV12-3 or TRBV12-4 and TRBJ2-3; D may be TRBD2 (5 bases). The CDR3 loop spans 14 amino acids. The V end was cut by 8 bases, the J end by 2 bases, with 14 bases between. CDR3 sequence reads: CASSPDWYTDTQYF. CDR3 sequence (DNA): TGTGCCAGCTCCCCGGACTGGTACACAGATACGCAGTATTTT.

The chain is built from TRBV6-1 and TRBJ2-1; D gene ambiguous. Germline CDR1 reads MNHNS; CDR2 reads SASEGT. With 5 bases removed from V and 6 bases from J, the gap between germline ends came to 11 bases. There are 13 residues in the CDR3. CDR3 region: CASSLIPTNEQFF. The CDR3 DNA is TGTGCCAGCAGTCTGATTCCGACCAATGAGCAGTTCTTC.

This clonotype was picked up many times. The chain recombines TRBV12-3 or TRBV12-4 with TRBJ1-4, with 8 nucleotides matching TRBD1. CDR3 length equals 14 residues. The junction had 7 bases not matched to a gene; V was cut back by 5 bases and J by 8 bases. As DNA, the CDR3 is TGTGCCAGCAGTGCCCAGGGGGCGTACGAAAAACTGTTTTTT. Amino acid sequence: CASSAQGAYEKLFF.

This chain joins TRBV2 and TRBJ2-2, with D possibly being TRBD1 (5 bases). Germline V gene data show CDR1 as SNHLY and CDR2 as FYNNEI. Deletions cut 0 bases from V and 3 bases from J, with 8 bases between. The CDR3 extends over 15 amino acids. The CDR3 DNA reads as TGTGCCAGCAGTGAAGCGATCAGGGACACCGGGGAGCTGTTTTTT. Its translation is CASSEAIRDTGELFF.

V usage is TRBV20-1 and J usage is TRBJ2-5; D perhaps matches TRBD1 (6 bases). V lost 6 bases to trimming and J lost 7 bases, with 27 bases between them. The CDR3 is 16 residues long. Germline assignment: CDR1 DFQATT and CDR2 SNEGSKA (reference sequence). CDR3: CSASISTGIGRATQYF. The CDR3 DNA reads TGCAGTGCCTCAATATCAACAGGGATTGGACGGGCGACCCAGTACTTC.

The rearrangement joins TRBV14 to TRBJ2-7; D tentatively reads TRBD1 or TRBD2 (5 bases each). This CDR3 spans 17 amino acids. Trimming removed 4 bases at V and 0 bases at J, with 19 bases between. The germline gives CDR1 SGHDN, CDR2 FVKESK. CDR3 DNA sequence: TGTGCCAGCAGCCTCCGATGGGGGACCGAGAGCTCCTACGAGCAGTACTTC. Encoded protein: CASSLRWGTESSYEQYF.

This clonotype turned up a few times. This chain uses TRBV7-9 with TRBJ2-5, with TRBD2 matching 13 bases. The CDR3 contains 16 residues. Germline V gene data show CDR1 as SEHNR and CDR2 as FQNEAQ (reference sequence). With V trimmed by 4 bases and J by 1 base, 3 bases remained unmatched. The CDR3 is CASSSRLAGGQETQYF. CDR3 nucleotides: TGTGCCAGCAGCTCCCGACTAGCGGGGGGCCAAGAGACCCAGTACTTC.

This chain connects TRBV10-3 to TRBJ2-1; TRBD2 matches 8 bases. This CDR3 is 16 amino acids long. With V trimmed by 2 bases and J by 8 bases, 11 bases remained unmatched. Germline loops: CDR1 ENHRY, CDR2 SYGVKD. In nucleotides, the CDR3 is TGTGCCATCAGTGAGAGTCGCAGCGGGAGAATGGATGAGCAGTTCTTC. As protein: CAISESRSGRMDEQFF.

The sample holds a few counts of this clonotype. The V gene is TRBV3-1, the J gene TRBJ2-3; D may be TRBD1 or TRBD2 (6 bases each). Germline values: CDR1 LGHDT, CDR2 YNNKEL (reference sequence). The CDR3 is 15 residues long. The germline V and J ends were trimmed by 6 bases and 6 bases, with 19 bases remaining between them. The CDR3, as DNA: TGTGCCAGCAGTCCAAACCTAGCGAGGGGGGATACGCAGTATTTT. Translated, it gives CASSPNLARGDTQYF.

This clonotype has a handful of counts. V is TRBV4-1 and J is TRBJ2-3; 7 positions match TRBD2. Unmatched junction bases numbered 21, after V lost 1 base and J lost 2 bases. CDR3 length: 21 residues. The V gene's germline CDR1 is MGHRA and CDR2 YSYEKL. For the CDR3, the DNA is TGCGCCAGCAGCCAAGGGATACGGCGGGAGAGTTTTCACCCCTCCACAGATACGCAGTATTTT. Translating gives CASSQGIRRESFHPSTDTQYF.

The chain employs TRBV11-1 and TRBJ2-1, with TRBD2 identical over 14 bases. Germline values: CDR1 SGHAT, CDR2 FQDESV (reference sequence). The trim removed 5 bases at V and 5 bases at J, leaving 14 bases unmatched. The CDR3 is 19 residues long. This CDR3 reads CASSPRRLAGGPRNNEQFF. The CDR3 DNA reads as TGTGCCAGCAGCCCACGGAGACTAGCGGGAGGGCCGCGTAACAATGAGCAGTTCTTC.

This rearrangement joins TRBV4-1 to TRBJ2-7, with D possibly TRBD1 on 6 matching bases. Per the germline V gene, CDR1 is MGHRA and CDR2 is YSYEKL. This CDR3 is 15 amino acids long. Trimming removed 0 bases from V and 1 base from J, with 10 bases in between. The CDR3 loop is CASSQEGASSYEQYF. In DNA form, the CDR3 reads TGCGCCAGCAGCCAAGAGGGGGCCTCATCCTACGAGCAGTACTTC.

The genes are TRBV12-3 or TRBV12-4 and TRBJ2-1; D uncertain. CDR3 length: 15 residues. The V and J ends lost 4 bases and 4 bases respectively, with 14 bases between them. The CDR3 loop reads CASSSRFLVYNEQFF. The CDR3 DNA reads TGTGCCAGCAGTTCCCGGTTCTTGGTATACAATGAGCAGTTCTTC.

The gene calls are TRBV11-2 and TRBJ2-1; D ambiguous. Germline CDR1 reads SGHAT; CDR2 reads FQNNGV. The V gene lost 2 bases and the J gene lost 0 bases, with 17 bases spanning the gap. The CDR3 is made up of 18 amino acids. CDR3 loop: CASSLPSEYLSSYNEQFF. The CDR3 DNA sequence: TGTGCCAGCAGCTTACCTTCGGAGTACCTTAGCTCCTACAATGAGCAGTTCTTC.

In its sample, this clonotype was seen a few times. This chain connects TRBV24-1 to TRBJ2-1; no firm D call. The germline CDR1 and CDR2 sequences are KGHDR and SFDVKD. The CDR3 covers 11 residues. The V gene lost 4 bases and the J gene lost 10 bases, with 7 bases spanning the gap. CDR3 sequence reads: CATSDGREQFF. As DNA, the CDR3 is TGTGCCACCAGTGACGGTCGCGAGCAGTTCTTC.

The CDR3 is CATSREAGGVYLISENIQYF. CDR3 coding DNA: TGTGCCACCAGCAGAGAAGCGGGAGGAGTTTACCTTATCTCGGAGAACATTCAGTACTTC. The J gene is TRBJ2-4, the V gene TRBV15, with 9 nucleotides matching TRBD2. Germline CDR1 reads LNHNV; CDR2 reads YYDKDF (reference sequence). CDR3 size: 20 residues. The junction had 19 bases not matched to a gene; V was cut back by 0 bases and J by 7 bases.

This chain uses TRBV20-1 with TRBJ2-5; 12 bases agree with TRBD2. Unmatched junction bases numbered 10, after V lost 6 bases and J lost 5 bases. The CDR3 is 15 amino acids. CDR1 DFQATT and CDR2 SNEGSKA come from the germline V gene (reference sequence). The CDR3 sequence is CSAKRLAGGRETQYF. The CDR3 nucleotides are TGCAGTGCCAAAAGGCTAGCGGGGGGGCGGGAGACCCAGTACTTC.